This entry lists 5 T cell receptor beta chains sequenced from one sample in a study of shared clonotypes between healthy human individuals. TCRdb's copy holds only in-frame clones and misses some; the assay was immunoSEQ multiplex PCR. This table has 2,100,000 or so clones, approximately 94% appearing once. The source material was naive CD4+ T cells sorted from blood. Subset in this sample: CD45RA+ positively selected. These receptors originate from a man younger than 35 in good health.

The table lists this clone with a count of one. The J gene is TRBJ2-5, the V gene TRBV30; 9 bases map to TRBD1. V lost 4 bases and J lost 3; bases outside the gene matches: 6. CDR1 is GTSNPN, CDR2 SVGIG, per germline (reference sequence). The CDR3 runs 14 residues. In DNA, the CDR3 is TGTGCCTGGAACCGGGGGGACAGGGAAGAGACCCAGTACTTC. This codes for CAWNRGDREETQYF.

Of note for this clone: At the DNA level, this CDR3 is encoded by other sequences in the same sample as well. The J gene is TRBJ1-5, the V gene TRBV2; 7 bases line up with TRBD1. The CDR3 is 13 residues long. V shed 4 bases and J 6 bases; nucleotides not matched to a gene: 3. CDR1 is SNHLY, CDR2 FYNNEI, per germline. The CDR3 coding sequence is TGTGCCAGCAGTGGACAGGGAGGTCAGCCCCAGCATTTT. Its protein is CASSGQGGQPQHF.

The CDR3 region has the DNA TGTGCCAGCAGCGACTTGGGACTAGCGGGGGAGCCTGAGCAGTTCTTC. Amino acids: CASSDLGLAGEPEQFF. The chain uses TRBV2 and TRBJ2-1, with 14 bases matching TRBD2. From germline, CDR1 is SNHLY and CDR2 FYNNEI. CDR3 length equals 16 residues. The trim removed 6 bases at V and 9 bases at J, leaving 10 bases unmatched.

The genes are TRBV6-6 and TRBJ2-7; TRBD1 aligns across 10 bases. The trim removed 5 bases at V and 3 bases at J, leaving 7 bases unmatched. This CDR3 region has 15 residues. CDR1 and CDR2 (germline): MNHNY, SVGAGI (reference sequence). Written as DNA, the CDR3 is TGTGCCAGCAGTCCCCGGGACAGGGGCGGCTACGAGCAGTACTTC. Translation gives CASSPRDRGGYEQYF.

J is TRBJ2-3 and V is TRBV18; D is ambiguous. The CDR3 extends over 16 amino acids. CDR1 and CDR2 from the germline V gene are KGHSH and LQKENI. The V end was cut by 3 bases, the J end by 3 bases, with 16 bases between. The CDR3 loop is CASSPSPGRITDTQYF. For the CDR3, the DNA is TGTGCCAGCTCACCCTCACCCGGACGGATAACAGATACGCAGTATTTT.